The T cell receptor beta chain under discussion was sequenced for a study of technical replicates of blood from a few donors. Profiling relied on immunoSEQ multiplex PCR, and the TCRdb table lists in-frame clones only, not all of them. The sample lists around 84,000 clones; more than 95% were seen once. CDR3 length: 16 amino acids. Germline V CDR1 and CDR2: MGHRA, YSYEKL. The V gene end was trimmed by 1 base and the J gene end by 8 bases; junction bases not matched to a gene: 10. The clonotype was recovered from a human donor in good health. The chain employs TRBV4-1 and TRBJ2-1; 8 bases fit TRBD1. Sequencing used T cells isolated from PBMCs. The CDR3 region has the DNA TGCGCCAGCAGCCAAGTTCCGGACAGGGAGTATGATGAGCAGTTCTTC. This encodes CASSQVPDREYDEQFF.